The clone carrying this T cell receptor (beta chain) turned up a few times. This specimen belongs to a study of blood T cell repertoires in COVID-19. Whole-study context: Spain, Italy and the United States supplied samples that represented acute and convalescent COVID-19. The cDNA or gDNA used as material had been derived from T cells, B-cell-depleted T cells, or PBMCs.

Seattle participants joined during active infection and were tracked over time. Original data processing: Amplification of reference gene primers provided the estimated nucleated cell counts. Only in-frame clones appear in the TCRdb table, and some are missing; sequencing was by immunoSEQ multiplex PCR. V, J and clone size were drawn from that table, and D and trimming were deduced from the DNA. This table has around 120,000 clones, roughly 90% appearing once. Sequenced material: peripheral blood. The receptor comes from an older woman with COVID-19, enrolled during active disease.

DNA for the CDR3: TGTGCCAGCAGTGTTTTACAGGGTAAAACTGAAGCTTTCTTT. Protein product: CASSVLQGKTEAFF. The chain is built from TRBV2 and TRBJ1-1, with TRBD1 as a possible D gene (6 bases). This CDR3 is built from 14 residues. Trimming removed 4 bases at V and 5 bases at J, with 14 bases between. Germline lookup yields CDR1 SNHLY and CDR2 FYNNEI. The full variable domain, completed using reference TRBV2 and TRBJ1-1, is EPEVTQTPSHQVTQMGQEVILRCVPISNHLYFYWYRQILGQKVEFLVSFYNNEISEKSEIFDDQFSVERPDGSNFTLKIRSTKLEDSAMYFCASSVLQGKTEAFFGQGTRLTVV.